The T cell receptor (beta chain) under discussion was sequenced for a study of T cell responses to AZD1222 COVID-19 vaccine. Study-level background: Second-dose recipients at about 4 or about 12 weeks were treated as one pooled group. Study findings and constraints: The donor cohort was predominantly white British with a female majority, and clonal diversity may have been underestimated.

Concerning this clone itself: Its antigen is unidentified.

TCRdb keeps only in-frame clones here, not all; method: immunoSEQ multiplex PCR. The sample carries approximately 100,000 clones, roughly nine tenths recorded once. Sequences were derived from peripheral blood, sampled on day 0 of AZD1222 vaccination. The clonotype comes from an adult in good health.

The CDR3 protein is CASSYRGYGYTF. CDR3 DNA sequence: TGTGCCAGCAGTTACAGGGGCTATGGCTACACCTTC. This sequence joins TRBV6-2 or TRBV6-3 and TRBJ1-2, with D possibly matching TRBD1 (5 bases). V lost 2 bases and J lost 4, with 5 bases in between. This CDR3 region has 12 residues. The V gene's germline CDR1 is MNHEY and CDR2 SVGEGT.